These 12 T cell receptor beta chains came from one sample sequenced in a study of beta chain features in type 1 diabetes (dated by TCRdb to about 2018). Libraries were built with the immunoSEQ multiplex PCR assay. The entire isolated RNA was reverse transcribed using the High Capacity cDNA Reverse Transcription Kit, and thus expressed TCRB transcripts were sequenced. This is the immuneACCESS table as TCRdb keeps it, with only in-frame sequences that have V and J called. A part of the clones is gone; compared with another copy, unresolved V genes explain less than half, and the rest is unexplained. This sample holds around 250,000 clones; around 14% were observed only once. The top ten clones comprise around 0.03% of the sample. The sequenced material came from naive CD4+ T cells from blood. This sample's cell subset or site label indicates: true naive CD4+ T cells. The receptors were sampled from a woman between 40 and 50 years old in good health.

In this sample, this clone turned up a few times. This chain links TRBV7-2 with TRBJ1-5; 10 bases fit TRBD1. This CDR3 has 15 amino acids. With V trimmed by 3 bases and J by 4 bases, 3 bases remained unmatched. In germline, CDR1 is SGHTA, CDR2 FQGNSA. CDR3 bases: TGTGCCAGCAGCTTGGAGGGACAGGGGAATCAGCCCCAGCATTTT. This sequence encodes CASSLEGQGNQPQHF.

Only a few counts were recorded for this clone. The chain carries TRBV7-2 and TRBJ2-3; D gene unclear. The V gene's germline CDR1 is SGHTA and CDR2 FQGNSA. V lost 4 bases, J lost 4 bases, and 6 bases lay in between. The CDR3 is made up of 12 amino acids. This CDR3 is CASSYYSDTQYF. As DNA, the CDR3 is TGTGCCAGCAGCTACTACTCAGATACGCAGTATTTT. Based on the CDR3 plus reference TRBV7-2 and TRBJ2-3, the full variable domain is GAGVSQSPSNKVTEKGKDVELRCDPISGHTALYWYRQSLGQGLEFLIYFQGNSAPDKSGLPSDRFSAERTGGSVSTLTIQRTQQEDSAVYLCASSYYSDTQYFGPGTRLTVL.

J is TRBJ2-2 and V is TRBV5-1; the match to TRBD1 covers 9 bases. V was clipped by 4 bases and J by 6 bases; unmatched bases: 7. Germline V CDR1 and CDR2: SGHRS, YFSETQ. The CDR3 spans 15 residues. CDR3 in amino acids: CASSGGQGGAGELFF. The CDR3 region has the DNA TGCGCCAGCAGCGGGGGACAGGGTGGCGCCGGGGAGCTGTTTTTT.

This clone has only a few counts. The V gene is TRBV6-1, the J gene TRBJ1-1; TRBD1 might be the D (5 bases). Germline V lookup: CDR1 MNHNS, CDR2 SASEGT. The germline V and J ends were trimmed by 7 bases and 2 bases, with 11 bases remaining between them. CDR3 length equals 13 residues. In DNA form, the CDR3 reads TGTGCCAGCAAGATAGGGGTAAACACTGAAGCTTTCTTT. Its protein product is CASKIGVNTEAFF.

This clone showed up just a few times. The chain couples TRBV2 to TRBJ2-2, with no clear D. The V end was cut by 6 bases, the J end by 6 bases, with 8 bases between. The CDR3 has 12 amino acids. CDR1 SNHLY and CDR2 FYNNEI come from the germline V gene. CDR3 region: CASRMQAGELFF. Written as DNA, the CDR3 is TGTGCCAGCAGGATGCAGGCCGGGGAGCTGTTTTTT. The complete variable domain, with remaining parts taken from reference TRBV2 and TRBJ2-2, reads EPEVTQTPSHQVTQMGQEVILRCVPISNHLYFYWYRQILGQKVEFLVSFYNNEISEKSEIFDDQFSVERPDGSNFTLKIRSTKLEDSAMYFCASRMQAGELFFGEGSRLTVL.

The sample holds a few counts of this clone. The V and J genes are TRBV7-2 and TRBJ2-3, with a weak D call TRBD2 (6 bases). Deletions cut 5 bases from V and 6 bases from J, with 21 bases between. Germline CDR1 and CDR2: SGHTA and FQGNSA. The CDR3 length is 16 residues. CDR3 amino acids: CASSPGVSGLTDTQYF. In nucleotides, the CDR3 is TGTGCCAGCAGCCCGGGGGTTAGCGGCCTAACCGATACGCAGTATTTT. Supplemented by reference TRBV7-2 and TRBJ2-3, the full variable domain reads GAGVSQSPSNKVTEKGKDVELRCDPISGHTALYWYRQSLGQGLEFLIYFQGNSAPDKSGLPSDRFSAERTGGSVSTLTIQRTQQEDSAVYLCASSPGVSGLTDTQYFGPGTRLTVL.

CDR3 DNA: TGTGCCAGCAGCCCACGCGTCTACAGGGGGTACGAGCAGTACTTC. Amino acids: CASSPRVYRGYEQYF. This chain uses TRBV7-8 with TRBJ2-7, with 8 bases lining up with TRBD1. Germline-derived CDR1 and CDR2 are SGHVS and FQNEAQ. Losses at the gene ends were 5 bases for V and 4 bases for J; bases not matched to a gene: 10. The CDR3 totals 15 residues.

In its sample, this clone was seen a few times. V and J are TRBV4-1 and TRBJ2-2, with 11 bases matching TRBD2. Germline CDR1 MGHRA, CDR2 YSYEKL. This CDR3 has 14 residues. The V and J ends lost 2 bases and 16 bases, in that order; junction bases with no gene match: 9. The CDR3 nucleotides are TGCGCCAGCAGCCAATTCCTAGCGGGGGGCTGGAGGTTTTTT. It encodes CASSQFLAGGWRFF.

The V gene is TRBV9, the J gene TRBJ2-3; D perhaps matches TRBD2 (5 bases). The germline V and J ends were trimmed by 6 bases and 4 bases, with 15 bases remaining between them. The CDR3 spans 14 residues. Per the germline V gene, CDR1 is SGDLS and CDR2 is YYNGEE. For the CDR3, the DNA is TGTGCCAGCACCTCTGGGAGCTATCCAGATACGCAGTATTTT. The encoded protein is CASTSGSYPDTQYF.

This clone was seen a handful of times. The V and J genes are TRBV7-2 and TRBJ1-1; 9 nucleotides align to TRBD1. V gave up 3 bases and J gave up 11 bases; unmatched junction bases: 10. The CDR3 consists of 14 residues. Germline CDR1 SGHTA, CDR2 FQGNSA. The CDR3 sequence: CASSFRPGQGAAFF. In nucleotides, the CDR3 is TGTGCCAGCAGCTTCCGACCGGGACAGGGTGCGGCTTTCTTT.

The rearrangement uses TRBV6-5 and TRBJ2-7, with D tentatively TRBD2 (5 bases). V lost 6 bases to trimming and J lost 5 bases, with 14 bases between them. The CDR3 has 13 amino acids. Germline assignment: CDR1 MNHEY and CDR2 SVGAGI. The DNA for the CDR3 is TGTGCCAGCAGGCGGGCCGGGCACAACGAGCAGTACTTC. Its protein is CASRRAGHNEQYF.

The V call is TRBV28, the J call TRBJ2-5, with a weak D call TRBD1 (7 bases). Near its end, the DNA agrees better with TRBJ2-7, so the J call may be wrong. The CDR3 spans 15 residues. Germline CDR1 and CDR2: MDHEN and SYDVKM. The CDR3 reads CASSLPGQGGYEQYF. The CDR3 DNA is TGTGCCAGCAGTTTGCCGGGGCAGGGGGGCTACGAGCAGTACTTC.